The 25 T cell receptor beta chains below were found in one sample sequenced in a study of T cell responses to AZD1222 COVID-19 vaccine (dated by TCRdb to the early 2020s). Libraries were constructed by the immunoSEQ multiplex PCR assay. As stored in TCRdb, this immuneACCESS dataset retains in-frame rearrangements with V and J assigned. A fraction of the clones does not appear; measured against another copy, unresolved V genes explain less than half of the discrepancy, and the remainder lacks a known reason. For this sample the table gives nearly 110,000 clones, of which roughly 87% were detected only once. Around 4.3% of the sample belongs to the ten largest clones. Per the publication, the time point label means: baseline before first vaccination. The sample in question was peripheral blood, obtained on day 0 of AZD1222 vaccination. These receptors all come from an adult in good health.

V gene TRBV20-1 combines with J gene TRBJ1-1; D unclear. Deletions cut 6 bases from V and 7 bases from J, with 9 bases between. Per the germline V gene, CDR1 is DFQATT and CDR2 is SNEGSKA (reference sequence). CDR3 length: 10 amino acids. CDR3 sequence reads: CSAAGLEAFF. CDR3 bases: TGCAGTGCCGCGGGTCTTGAAGCTTTCTTT.

This clone has only a few counts. The J gene is TRBJ1-5, the V gene TRBV15; unclear D gene. Germline assignment: CDR1 LNHNV and CDR2 YYDKDF (reference sequence). The CDR3 loop spans 12 amino acids. V was trimmed by 6 bases and J by 1 base, leaving 4 bases between them. CDR3: CATRNSNQPQHF. As DNA, the CDR3 is TGTGCCACCAGAAACAGCAATCAGCCCCAGCATTTT.

V and J are TRBV7-6 and TRBJ2-1; the D gene is possibly TRBD1 (5 bases). V dropped 5 bases and J dropped 6 bases, with 29 bases sitting between them. This CDR3 contains 19 residues. Germline V gene data show CDR1 as SGHVS and CDR2 as FNYEAQ. CDR3 DNA sequence: TGTGCCAGCAGCCCTGCAAGAGCAGGACAACCCCTCGAGAGCAATGAGCAGTTCTTC. This gives the protein CASSPARAGQPLESNEQFF.

The rearrangement uses TRBV3-1 (or the pseudogene TRBV3-2) and TRBJ1-2; possibly TRBD1 for D (5 bases). CDR1 and CDR2 from the germline V gene are LGHDT and YNNKEL (reference sequence). Between the trimmed V and J ends, which lost 8 bases and 3 bases, there was a span of 19 bases. This CDR3 contains 15 residues. This chain's CDR3 is CASGPTVAAYYGYTF. The CDR3, as DNA: TGTGCCAGCGGACCGACAGTCGCCGCGTACTATGGCTACACCTTC.

The chain couples TRBV7-2 to TRBJ2-7; D is unresolved. From germline, CDR1 is SGHTA and CDR2 FQGNSA. The CDR3 runs 15 residues. Trimming cost V 0 bases and J 0 bases, with 9 bases left between them. The CDR3 DNA follows: TGTGCCAGCAGCTTAGCGGGCCCGAGCTCCTACGAGCAGTACTTC. Translation: CASSLAGPSSYEQYF.

The J gene is TRBJ1-5, the V gene TRBV27; 7 nucleotides match TRBD1. The CDR3 is 14 amino acids. Per germline, CDR1 MNHEY and CDR2 SMNVEV (reference sequence). J gave up 6 bases and V 6 bases, and 8 bases lay outside the gene matches. CDR3 nucleotides: TGTGCCAGCAGGCCCGGACAGGCGGTTCAGCCCCAGCATTTT. Translating it yields CASRPGQAVQPQHF.

Worth noting for this clone: The junction departs from the called germline gene at one end, perhaps through a read error. The chain employs TRBV7-2 and TRBJ2-7; 9 nucleotides line up with TRBD1. CDR3 length: 15 amino acids. Germline V lookup: CDR1 SGHTA, CDR2 FQGNSA. Here the CDR3 DNA reads TGTGCCAGCAGCTCGTTCGGGACAGGGCAGTCCTCTCCGACCTTC. It encodes CASSSFGTGQSSPTF. The variable domain in full, completed from reference TRBV7-2 and TRBJ2-7, reads GAGVSQSPSNKVTEKGKDVELRCDPISGHTALYWYRQSLGQGLEFLIYFQGNSAPDKSGLPSDRFSAERTGGSVSTLTIQRTQQEDSAVYLCASSSFGTGQSSPTFGPGTRLTVT.

V is TRBV6-1 and J is TRBJ1-1, with 7 nucleotides matching TRBD1. The CDR3 totals 14 residues. V shed 3 bases and J 1 base; nucleotides not matched to a gene: 2. CDR1 and CDR2 (germline): MNHNS, SASEGT. CDR3 nucleotides: TGTGCCAGCAGTGAGACAGGGCGGAACACTGAAGCTTTCTTT. Translating gives CASSETGRNTEAFF.

The chain is built from TRBV4-1 and TRBJ1-5; D is ambiguous. V lost 1 base to trimming and J lost 0 bases, with 7 bases between them. The CDR3 has 15 residues. CDR1 and CDR2 (germline): MGHRA, YSYEKL. CDR3 nucleotides: TGCGCCAGCAGCCAAGGAGGGTTTAGCAATCAGCCCCAGCATTTT. Translated, it gives CASSQGGFSNQPQHF.

In this sample, this clone turned up a few times. The chain employs TRBV5-4 and TRBJ1-2, with unresolved D. The CDR3 has 13 residues. Germline CDR1 is SGHNT and CDR2 is YYREEE (reference sequence). The germline V and J ends were trimmed by 1 base and 2 bases, with 6 bases remaining between them. CDR3 sequence reads: CASSLRENYGYTF. The CDR3 coding sequence is TGTGCCAGCAGCTTGAGGGAGAACTATGGCTACACCTTC.

A few counts support this clone. Additional DNA sequences in this sample encode the identical CDR3. The J gene is TRBJ1-1, the V gene TRBV9; D gene ambiguous. The CDR3 totals 12 residues. Trimming removed 0 bases from V and 5 bases from J, with 5 bases in between. Germline loops: CDR1 SGDLS, CDR2 YYNGEE. CDR3 sequence: CASSVGGTEAFF. CDR3 sequence (DNA): TGTGCCAGCAGCGTAGGGGGAACTGAAGCTTTCTTT.

The chain links TRBV10-3 to TRBJ1-5; tentatively, D is TRBD1 (5 bases). CDR3 length: 15 amino acids. V lost 6 bases and J lost 4, with 16 bases in between. Germline CDR1 ENHRY, CDR2 SYGVKD. This CDR3 is CAIRGGTALNQPQHF. The CDR3 nucleotides read TGTGCCATCAGGGGGGGAACAGCCTTAAATCAGCCCCAGCATTTT.

This clone came up once. The chain carries TRBV18 and TRBJ2-2; D is uncertain. V gave up 1 base and J gave up 6 bases, with 18 bases separating them. The CDR3 spans 17 residues. The V gene's germline CDR1 is KGHSH and CDR2 LQKENI. This chain's CDR3 is CASSPQVGRPEAGELFF. CDR3 nucleotides: TGTGCCAGCTCACCACAGGTTGGACGGCCTGAGGCCGGGGAGCTGTTTTTT.

This chain uses TRBV28 with TRBJ1-1; 8 bases align to TRBD1. Germline CDR1 is MDHEN and CDR2 is SYDVKM. The CDR3 runs to 13 residues. The junction had 6 bases not matched to a gene; V was cut back by 1 base and J by 11 bases. The CDR3 sequence is CASSLYPQGAAFF. The CDR3 DNA follows: TGTGCCAGCAGTTTATACCCCCAGGGGGCGGCTTTCTTT.

In this sample, this clone turned up once. CDR3 sequence reads: CASSSRQGKREQYF. The CDR3 coding sequence is TGTGCCAGCAGTTCCAGACAGGGGAAGAGGGAGCAGTACTTC. The gene calls are TRBV6-5 and TRBJ2-7; 8 positions match TRBD1. The V gene's germline CDR1 is MNHEY and CDR2 SVGAGI. V lost 4 bases to trimming and J lost 7 bases; unmatched junction nucleotides: 9. The CDR3 has 14 residues.

The chain is built from TRBV7-2 and TRBJ2-3; the D gene is possibly TRBD2 (5 bases). This CDR3 comprises 15 residues. The V end was cut by 1 base, the J end by 4 bases, with 12 bases between. From germline, CDR1 is SGHTA and CDR2 FQGNSA. CDR3 sequence reads: CASSLGVRVPDTQYF. The CDR3 DNA sequence: TGTGCCAGCAGCTTAGGGGTGCGGGTCCCAGATACGCAGTATTTT.

This clone was recorded a few times. The CDR3 nucleotides read TGCGCCAGCAGCTTTAGGCGGGGGGAGACCCAGTACTTC. Translated: CASSFRRGETQYF. The chain uses TRBV5-1 and TRBJ2-5; 7 bases are shared with TRBD2. The CDR3 covers 13 residues. CDR1 and CDR2 from the germline V gene are SGHRS and YFSETQ. The J segment lost 5 bases and the V segment lost 2 bases, leaving 3 bases of the junction unmatched.

This chain connects TRBV12-3 or TRBV12-4 to TRBJ1-2; D is undetermined. V was cut by 7 bases and J by 6 bases, with 9 bases left in between. The CDR3 runs to 11 residues. CDR3 DNA: TGTGCCAGCATCGGAGGGAATGGCTACACCTTC. This codes for CASIGGNGYTF.

This rearrangement joins TRBV7-9 to TRBJ2-3; D not certain. Trimming left V 5 bases short and J 1 base short, with 10 bases between. CDR3 length: 14 amino acids. CDR1 SEHNR and CDR2 FQNEAQ come from the germline V gene (reference sequence). CDR3: CASSVGAGTDTQYF. The DNA for the CDR3 is TGTGCCAGCAGCGTGGGCGCGGGCACAGATACGCAGTATTTT. Supplemented by reference TRBV7-9 and TRBJ2-3, the full variable domain reads DTGVSQNPRHKITKRGQNVTFRCDPISEHNRLYWYRQTLGQGPEFLTYFQNEAQLEKSRLLSDRFSAERPKGSFSTLEIQRTEQGDSAMYLCASSVGAGTDTQYFGPGTRLTVL.

V usage is TRBV7-2 and J usage is TRBJ2-1, with D maybe TRBD1 (5 bases). CDR3 size: 16 residues. V gave up 6 bases and J gave up 4 bases, with 19 bases separating them. Germline loops: CDR1 SGHTA, CDR2 FQGNSA. In DNA form, the CDR3 reads TGTGCCAGCAGGTTACAGGCGGCGGTTCAATACAATGAGCAGTTCTTC. Its protein is CASRLQAAVQYNEQFF.

The rearrangement links TRBV18 to TRBJ1-1; D is unclear. Deletions cut 2 bases from V and 1 base from J, with 8 bases between. Looked up from germline, CDR1 is KGHSH and CDR2 is LQKENI. The CDR3 has 14 amino acids. CDR3 region: CASSPKVTNTEAFF. The CDR3 DNA reads TGTGCCAGCTCACCAAAGGTTACGAACACTGAAGCTTTCTTT.

The V and J genes are TRBV30 and TRBJ1-1; no definite D call. The CDR3 is 14 amino acids. Per the germline V gene, CDR1 is GTSNPN and CDR2 is SVGIG (reference sequence). Between the trimmed V and J ends, which lost 1 base and 4 bases, there was a span of 13 bases. The CDR3 DNA sequence: TGTGCCTGGAGTGGAGGCCGCTGGGGCACTGAAGCTTTCTTT. This translates into CAWSGGRWGTEAFF.

The V and J genes are TRBV7-8 and TRBJ1-1, with D possibly matching TRBD1 (6 bases). V lost 5 bases, J lost 1 base, and 14 bases lay in between. The CDR3 totals 15 residues. CDR1 is SGHVS and CDR2 is FQNEAQ in the germline V gene. The CDR3: CASSLLGGGNTEAFF. The DNA of the CDR3 is TGTGCCAGCAGCCTATTAGGGGGTGGGAACACTGAAGCTTTCTTT. The full variable domain, in which reference TRBV7-8 and TRBJ1-1 provide the parts outside the CDR3, is GAGVSQSPRYKVAKRGQDVALRCDPISGHVSLFWYQQALGQGPEFLTYFQNEAQLDKSGLPSDRFFAERPEGSVSTLKIQRTQQEDSAVYLCASSLLGGGNTEAFFGQGTRLTVV.

V and J are TRBV27 and TRBJ2-7, with D possibly TRBD2 on 6 matching bases. V shed 3 bases and J shed 5 bases, with 11 bases lying between them. The CDR3 extends over 13 amino acids. Per germline, CDR1 MNHEY and CDR2 SMNVEV (reference sequence). CDR3 sequence reads: CASSFGRIDEQYF. The DNA of the CDR3 is TGTGCCAGCAGTTTCGGGAGAATCGACGAGCAGTACTTC.

This sequence joins TRBV7-2 and TRBJ2-5; either TRBD1 or TRBD2 may supply D (5 bases each). This CDR3 region has 14 residues. V was cut by 3 bases and J by 1 base, with 9 bases left in between. The germline V gene has CDR1 SGHTA and CDR2 FQGNSA. Here the CDR3 reads CASSFFGAQETQYF. The CDR3 DNA sequence: TGTGCCAGCAGCTTTTTCGGGGCCCAAGAGACCCAGTACTTC.